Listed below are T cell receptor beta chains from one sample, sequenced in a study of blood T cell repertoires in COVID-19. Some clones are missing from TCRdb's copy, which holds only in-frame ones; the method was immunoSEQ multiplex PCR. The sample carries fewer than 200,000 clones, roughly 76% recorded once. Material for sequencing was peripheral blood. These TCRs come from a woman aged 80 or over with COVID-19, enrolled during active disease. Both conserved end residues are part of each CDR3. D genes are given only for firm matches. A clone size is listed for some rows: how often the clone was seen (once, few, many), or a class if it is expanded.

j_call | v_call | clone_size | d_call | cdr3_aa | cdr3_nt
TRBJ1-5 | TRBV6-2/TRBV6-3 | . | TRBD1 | CASSRDRVNQPQHF | TGTGCCAGCAGTCGGGACAGGGTAAATCAGCCCCAGCATTTT
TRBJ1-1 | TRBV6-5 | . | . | CASSRGLVAGTEAFF | TGTGCCAGCAGCCGGGGTCTCGTTGCTGGCACTGAAGCTTTCTTT
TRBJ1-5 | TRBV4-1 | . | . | CASSQDPGLGNQPQHF | TGCGCCAGCAGCCAAGATCCAGGGCTGGGCAATCAGCCCCAGCATTTT
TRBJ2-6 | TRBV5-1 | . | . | CASSLAGLGANVLTF | TGCGCCAGCAGCTTGGCAGGATTAGGGGCCAACGTCCTGACTTTC
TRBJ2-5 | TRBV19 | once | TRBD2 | CASSRTGTSGRGGSLQETQYF | TGTGCCAGTAGCCGGACCGGGACTAGCGGGCGGGGGGGGAGTCTCCAAGAGACCCAGTACTTC
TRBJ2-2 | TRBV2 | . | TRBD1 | CATPTGGEPGELFF | TGTGCCACCCCGACAGGGGGCGAGCCCGGGGAGCTGTTTTTT
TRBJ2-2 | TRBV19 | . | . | CASSMERAKNTGELFF | TGTGCCAGTAGTATGGAGAGGGCAAAGAACACCGGGGAGCTGTTTTTT
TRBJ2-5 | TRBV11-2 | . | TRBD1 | CASSSQGAQETQYF | TGTGCCAGCAGTTCGCAGGGGGCCCAAGAGACCCAGTACTTC
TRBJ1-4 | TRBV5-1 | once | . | CASSPSGTYNEKLFF | TGCGCCAGCAGCCCGTCGGGAACTTATAATGAAAAACTGTTTTTT
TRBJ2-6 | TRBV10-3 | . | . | CATSGWGANVLTF | TGTGCCACCTCAGGTTGGGGGGCCAACGTCCTGACTTTC
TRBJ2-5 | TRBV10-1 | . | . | CASSVSQVYQETQYF | TGCGCCAGCAGTGTGAGTCAGGTGTACCAAGAGACCCAGTACTTC
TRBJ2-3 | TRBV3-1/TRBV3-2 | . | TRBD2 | CASSRGGGAMDTQYF | TGTGCCAGCAGCCGGGGCGGGGGGGCTATGGATACGCAGTATTTT
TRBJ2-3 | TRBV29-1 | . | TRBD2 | CSVGPSGSTDTQYF | TGCAGCGTTGGCCCTAGCGGCTCCACAGATACGCAGTATTTT
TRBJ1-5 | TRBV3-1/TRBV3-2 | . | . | CASSPKAHQPQHF | TGTGCCAGCAGCCCCAAAGCCCATCAGCCCCAGCATTTT
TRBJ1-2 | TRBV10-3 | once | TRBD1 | CAIAQTGAGYGYTF | TGTGCCATCGCCCAAACAGGGGCTGGCTATGGCTACACCTTC
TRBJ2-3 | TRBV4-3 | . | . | CASSPTWTVQADTQYF | TGCGCCAGCAGCCCTACTTGGACAGTCCAAGCAGATACGCAGTATTTT
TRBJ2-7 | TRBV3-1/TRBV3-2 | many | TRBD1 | CASSLRTGRDEQYF | TGTGCCAGCAGCTTACGGACAGGGCGGGACGAGCAGTACTTC
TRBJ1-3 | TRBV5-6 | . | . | CASSYDLEGNTIYF | TGTGCCAGCAGCTATGACCTAGAGGGAAACACCATATATTTT
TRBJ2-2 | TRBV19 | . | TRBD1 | CASSGQGAAGELFF | TGTGCCAGTAGTGGACAGGGGGCCGCCGGGGAGCTGTTTTTT
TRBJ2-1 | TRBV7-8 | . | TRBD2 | CASNEAGGNEQFF | TGTGCCAGCAACGAAGCGGGGGGAAATGAGCAGTTCTTC
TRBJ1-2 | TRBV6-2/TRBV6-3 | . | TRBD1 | CASSLTGDYGYTF | TGTGCCAGCAGCCTGACAGGGGACTATGGCTACACCTTC
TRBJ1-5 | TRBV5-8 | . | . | CASSVTGSNQPQHF | TGTGCCAGCAGCGTAACAGGTAGCAATCAGCCCCAGCATTTT
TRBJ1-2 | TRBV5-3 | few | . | CARSLRGLGGYTF | TGTGCCAGAAGCTTGAGGGGATTGGGTGGCTACACCTTC
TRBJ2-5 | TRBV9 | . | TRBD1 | CASSRRQGASQETQYF | TGTGCCAGCAGTCGAAGACAGGGGGCGAGTCAAGAGACCCAGTACTTC
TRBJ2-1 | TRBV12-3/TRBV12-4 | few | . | CASSLAQYNEQFF | TGTGCCAGCAGTTTGGCTCAGTACAATGAGCAGTTCTTC
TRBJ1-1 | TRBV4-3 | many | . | CASSQDYGGSVVTEAFF | TGCGCCAGCAGCCAAGATTACGGGGGGAGTGTTGTCACTGAAGCTTTCTTT
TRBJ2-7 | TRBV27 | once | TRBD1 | CASSLSTGGYEQYF | TGTGCCAGCAGTCTCTCGACAGGGGGCTACGAGCAGTACTTC
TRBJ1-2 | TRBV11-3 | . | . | CASSLIAGSGYTF | TGTGCCAGCAGCTTAATAGCCGGGTCTGGCTACACCTTC
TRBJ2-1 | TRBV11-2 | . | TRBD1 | CASSLWGQGYEQFF | TGTGCCAGCAGCTTATGGGGACAGGGGTATGAGCAGTTCTTC
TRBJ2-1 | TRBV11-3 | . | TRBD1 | CASSLGQVYNEQFF | TGTGCCAGCAGCCTGGGACAGGTCTACAATGAGCAGTTCTTC
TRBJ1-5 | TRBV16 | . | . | CASSQFGDSSSPQHF | TGTGCCAGCAGCCAGTTCGGAGACAGCTCCTCTCCCCAGCATTTT
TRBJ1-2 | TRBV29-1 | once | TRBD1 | CSVPPPDRVDGGYTF | TGCAGCGTTCCCCCCCCGGACAGGGTTGATGGTGGCTATACCTTC
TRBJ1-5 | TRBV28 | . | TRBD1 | CASSPTGDSNQPQHF | TGTGCCAGCAGCCCGACAGGGGATAGCAATCAGCCCCAGCATTTT
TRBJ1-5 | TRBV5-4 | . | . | CASSLVTTGSSQPQHF | TGTGCCAGCAGCTTGGTAACCACAGGGTCAAGTCAGCCCCAGCATTTT
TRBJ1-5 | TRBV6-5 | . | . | CASSRRGAPNQPQHF | TGTGCCAGCAGTCGACGGGGGGCCCCCAATCAGCCCCAGCATTTT
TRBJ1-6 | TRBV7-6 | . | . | CASSLVPTSGSDRDSPLHF | TGTGCCAGCAGCTTAGTTCCCACCTCAGGGTCGGATCGGGATTCACCCCTCCACTTT
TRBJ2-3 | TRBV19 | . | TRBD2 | CASRLAGSTDTQYF | TGTGCCAGTAGGCTAGCGGGGAGCACAGATACGCAGTATTTT
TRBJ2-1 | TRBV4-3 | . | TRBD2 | CASSQGGGAFNEQFF | TGCGCCAGCAGCCAGGGCGGGGGGGCCTTCAATGAGCAGTTCTTC
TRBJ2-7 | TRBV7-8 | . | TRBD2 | CASSLAKRGGFYEQYF | TGTGCCAGCAGCTTAGCTAAGCGGGGGGGCTTTTACGAGCAGTACTTC
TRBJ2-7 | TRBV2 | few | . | CASRGSRVVHEQYF | TGTGCCAGCAGAGGTTCCCGGGTAGTACACGAGCAGTACTTC
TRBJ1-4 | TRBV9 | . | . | CASSVASTNEKLFF | TGTGCCAGCAGCGTAGCATCAACTAATGAAAAACTGTTTTTT
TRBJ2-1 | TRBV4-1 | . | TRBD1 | CASSQGSGQVYNEQFF | TGCGCCAGCAGCCAAGGATCGGGACAGGTCTACAATGAGCAGTTCTTC
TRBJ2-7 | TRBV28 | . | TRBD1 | CASSSTRQGATSYEQYF | TGTGCCAGCAGTTCAACCCGACAGGGGGCGACTTCCTACGAGCAGTACTTC
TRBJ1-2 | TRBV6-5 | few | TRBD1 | CASRLGQGGNYGYTF | TGTGCCAGCAGGCTAGGACAGGGGGGGAACTATGGCTACACCTTC
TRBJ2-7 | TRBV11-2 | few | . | CASSLETSSYEQYF | TGTGCCAGCAGCTTAGAGACTAGCTCCTACGAGCAGTACTTC
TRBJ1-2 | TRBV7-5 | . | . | CVRSIQSPGQGALGNGYTF | TGTGTCAGAAGCATCCAGTCACCGGGACAGGGGGCGCTTGGGAATGGCTACACCTTC
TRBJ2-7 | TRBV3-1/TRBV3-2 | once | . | CASSQYMNYEQYF | TGTGCCAGCAGCCAATACATGAACTACGAGCAGTACTTC
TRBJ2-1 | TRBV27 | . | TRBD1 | CASSLLGGSFFLPPSYNEQFF | TGTGCCAGCAGTTTATTAGGGGGCAGCTTCTTTCTCCCCCCATCCTACAATGAGCAGTTCTTC
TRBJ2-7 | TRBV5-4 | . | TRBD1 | CASSFTQGANEQYF | TGTGCCAGCAGCTTCACACAGGGGGCCAACGAGCAGTACTTC
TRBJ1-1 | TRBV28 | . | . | CASSLSRLGGDTEAFF | TGTGCCAGCAGTTTATCTCGTCTGGGGGGAGACACTGAAGCTTTCTTT
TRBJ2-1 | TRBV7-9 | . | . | CASSFRSGEQFF | TGTGCCAGCAGCTTCAGGTCTGGTGAGCAGTTCTTC